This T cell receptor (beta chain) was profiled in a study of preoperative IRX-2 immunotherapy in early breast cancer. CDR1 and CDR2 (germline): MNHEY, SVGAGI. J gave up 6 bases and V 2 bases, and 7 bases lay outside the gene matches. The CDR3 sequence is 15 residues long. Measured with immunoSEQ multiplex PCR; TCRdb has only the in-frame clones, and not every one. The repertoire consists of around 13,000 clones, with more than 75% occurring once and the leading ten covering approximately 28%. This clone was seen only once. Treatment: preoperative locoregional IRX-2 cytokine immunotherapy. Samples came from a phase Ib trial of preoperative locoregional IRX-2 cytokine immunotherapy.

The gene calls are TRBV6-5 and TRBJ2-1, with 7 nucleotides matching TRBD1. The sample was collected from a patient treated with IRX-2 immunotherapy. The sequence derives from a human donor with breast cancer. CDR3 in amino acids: CASSYRPTGVNEQFF. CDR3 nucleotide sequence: TGTGCCAGCAGTTACCGCCCTACAGGGGTCAATGAGCAGTTCTTC.